A selection of T cell receptor beta chains follows, all from one sample in a study of control samples from healthy donors and cancer patients. The data were produced by immunoSEQ multiplex PCR, yet TCRdb's version contains in-frame clones alone and is incomplete. The sample records some 120,000 clones, roughly 94% being singletons. What was sequenced was blood. All receptors derive from a man aged 30-40 years in good health. Each CDR3 is given with its conserved first and last residue. The D gene is left open where the match is weak. Size is stated for part of the rows, as once, few or many counts, or as a class when the clone is expanded.

.	TRBV10-3	.	TRBJ1-5	CAISERQAMAYQPQHF	TGTGCCATCAGTGAGCGACAGGCGATGGCTTATCAGCCCCAGCATTTT
.	TRBV6-2/TRBV6-3	.	TRBJ2-1	CASSPTSREQFF	TGTGCCAGCAGCCCCACTAGCCGGGAGCAGTTCTTC
TRBD1	TRBV6-2/TRBV6-3	.	TRBJ1-1	CASSYQGQGLNTEAFF	TGTGCCAGCAGTTACCAGGGACAGGGGCTGAACACTGAAGCTTTCTTT
.	TRBV27	.	TRBJ1-1	CASSLAGATEAFF	TGTGCCAGCAGTTTGGCAGGGGCCACTGAAGCTTTCTTT
.	TRBV11-2	.	TRBJ2-7	CASSLGGLAPYEQYF	TGTGCCAGCAGCTTAGGAGGTTTAGCGCCCTACGAGCAGTACTTC
.	TRBV7-2	.	TRBJ2-5	CASSLAGGQETQYF	TGTGCCAGCAGCTTAGCGGGGGGCCAAGAGACCCAGTACTTC
.	TRBV12-2	once	TRBJ2-1	CASRLVTSGVSNEQFF	TGTGCAAGTCGCTTAGTAACTAGCGGGGTTAGTAATGAGCAGTTCTTC
.	TRBV6-6	.	TRBJ1-1	CASSYVPVQNTEAFF	TGTGCCAGCAGTTACGTTCCAGTGCAGAACACTGAAGCTTTCTTT
.	TRBV5-6	once	TRBJ1-4	CASSRRQTANEKLFF	TGTGCCAGCAGCCGGCGACAGACGGCTAATGAAAAACTGTTTTTT
.	TRBV15	.	TRBJ1-1	CATQRGTNTEAFF	TGTGCCACCCAAAGGGGGACGAACACTGAAGCTTTCTTT
.	TRBV7-2	.	TRBJ1-2	CASSPRGQDNYGYTF	TGTGCCAGCAGCCCGAGAGGCCAGGATAACTATGGCTACACCTTC
TRBD2	TRBV10-2	.	TRBJ2-1	CASSSLSGGADNEQFF	TGCGCCAGCAGTTCTCTTAGCGGGGGGGCCGACAATGAGCAGTTCTTC
.	TRBV6-6	.	TRBJ2-7	CATTPVNEGRNYEQYF	TGTGCCACCACCCCGGTTAATGAGGGGAGAAACTACGAGCAGTACTTC
.	TRBV2	.	TRBJ1-5	CASSGEVNSNQPQHF	TGTGCCAGCAGTGGGGAAGTAAATAGCAATCAGCCCCAGCATTTT
.	TRBV11-1	.	TRBJ2-1	CASSLFTRPDDEQFF	TGTGCCAGCAGCTTATTCACTCGACCGGACGATGAGCAGTTCTTC
TRBD1	TRBV29-1	.	TRBJ1-2	CSVEEEGADGYTF	TGCAGCGTCGAGGAGGAGGGGGCCGATGGCTACACCTTC
.	TRBV7-9	.	TRBJ1-4	CASSLIGATNEKLFF	TGTGCCAGCAGCTTAATAGGTGCAACTAATGAAAAACTGTTTTTT
.	TRBV7-2	.	TRBJ2-7	CASSLEHLSPGDEQYF	TGTGCCAGCAGCTTAGAACACCTAAGCCCTGGGGACGAGCAGTACTTC
.	TRBV14	.	TRBJ2-7	CASSHKSSYEQYF	TGTGCCAGCAGCCATAAGTCATCCTACGAGCAGTACTTC
TRBD1	TRBV6-5	.	TRBJ1-1	CASSYWNRGEGAEAFF	TGTGCCAGCAGTTACTGGAACAGGGGGGAAGGAGCTGAAGCTTTCTTT
.	TRBV29-1	.	TRBJ2-2	CSVVMDTGELFF	TGCAGCGTTGTCATGGACACCGGGGAGCTGTTTTTT
TRBD2	TRBV6-2/TRBV6-3	.	TRBJ2-7	CASSLVAGATYEQYF	TGTGCCAGCAGCCTCGTAGCGGGGGCAACCTACGAGCAGTACTTC
.	TRBV25-1	.	TRBJ2-7	CASLGTDSYEQYF	TGTGCCAGCCTTGGGACGGACTCCTACGAGCAGTACTTC
.	TRBV11-2	.	TRBJ2-1	CASSRGLGSYNEQFF	TGTGCCAGCAGCCGTGGACTGGGCTCCTACAATGAGCAGTTCTTC
.	TRBV7-9	.	TRBJ1-1	CASTFAGDGLAFF	TGTGCCAGCACCTTCGCCGGGGACGGGCTCGCTTTCTTT
.	TRBV18	.	TRBJ1-6	CASSPDSSGSPLHF	TGTGCCAGCTCACCGGACAGCAGCGGTTCACCCCTCCACTTT
TRBD2	TRBV6-2/TRBV6-3	.	TRBJ2-1	CASSTSGSSYNEQFF	TGTGCCAGCAGTACTAGCGGATCCTCCTACAATGAGCAGTTCTTC
.	TRBV16	.	TRBJ2-6	CASSQFIQGSGANVLTF	TGTGCCAGCAGCCAATTCATCCAGGGCTCTGGGGCCAACGTCCTGACTTTC
.	TRBV11-2	.	TRBJ1-1	CASSLGVLVTEAFF	TGTGCCAGCAGCTTAGGCGTACTGGTTACTGAAGCTTTCTTT
TRBD1	TRBV27	.	TRBJ2-1	CASSLTRTGIYNEQFF	TGTGCCAGCAGTTTGACTCGGACAGGGATCTACAATGAGCAGTTCTTC
.	TRBV30	.	TRBJ1-2	CAWRVTGAYGYTF	TGTGCCTGGAGGGTGACTGGGGCTTATGGCTACACCTTC
TRBD1	TRBV7-9	.	TRBJ1-2	CASSPDRANGYTF	TGTGCCAGCAGCCCGGACAGGGCGAATGGCTACACCTTC
.	TRBV11-3	.	TRBJ1-1	CASSPNTQTGEIPMNTEAFF	TGTGCCAGCAGCCCCAATACTCAGACGGGGGAGATTCCCATGAACACTGAAGCTTTCTTT
TRBD1	TRBV5-1	.	TRBJ2-2	CASSRTGSANTGELFF	TGCGCCAGCAGCAGGACAGGGAGCGCGAACACCGGGGAGCTGTTTTTT
.	TRBV30	.	TRBJ1-4	CAWSEGRSEKLFF	TGTGCCTGGAGTGAGGGTCGGAGTGAAAAACTGTTTTTT
TRBD2	TRBV5-6	.	TRBJ2-7	CASIGRLGYEQYF	TGTGCCAGCATCGGGAGGTTGGGCTACGAGCAGTACTTC
TRBD1	TRBV5-1	once	TRBJ2-2	CASAAGGAYTGELFF	TGCGCCAGCGCGGCAGGGGGCGCCTACACCGGGGAGCTGTTTTTT
.	TRBV19	.	TRBJ1-6	CASSSRGSSRGSSYNSPLHF	TGTGCCAGTAGTAGCCGCGGGTCCAGCCGAGGTAGCTCCTATAATTCACCCCTCCACTTT
.	TRBV5-1	once	TRBJ2-2	CASSFSRGGTGELFF	TGCGCCAGCAGCTTCTCCAGGGGGGGCACCGGGGAGCTGTTTTTT
.	TRBV2	.	TRBJ1-5	CASSLDSYSNQPQHF	TGTGCCAGCAGCCTAGACAGTTATAGCAATCAGCCCCAGCATTTT
.	TRBV25-1	.	TRBJ2-3	CASSDQQDRGTDTQYF	TGTGCCAGCAGTGACCAACAGGATCGGGGCACAGATACGCAGTATTTT
.	TRBV4-1	.	TRBJ1-4	CASSQPTGRTNEKLFF	TGCGCCAGCAGCCAACCGACGGGACGGACTAATGAAAAACTGTTTTTT
TRBD1	TRBV7-9	.	TRBJ1-1	CASSPRQGANTEAFF	TGTGCCAGCAGCCCGAGACAGGGGGCAAACACTGAAGCTTTCTTT
.	TRBV25-1	.	TRBJ2-4	CASSESGAKNIQYF	TGTGCCAGCAGTGAATCGGGGGCCAAAAACATTCAGTACTTC
.	TRBV19	.	TRBJ1-5	CASTSERMGAGQPQHF	TGTGCCAGTACTAGCGAAAGGATGGGGGCGGGTCAGCCCCAGCATTTT
.	TRBV2	.	TRBJ2-7	CASSEVARGEQYF	TGTGCCAGCAGTGAAGTGGCCAGGGGCGAGCAGTACTTC
.	TRBV4-1	.	TRBJ2-7	CASSQARYEDEQYF	TGCGCCAGCAGCCAAGCGCGTTATGAGGACGAGCAGTACTTC
.	TRBV5-6	.	TRBJ2-7	CASSMPDGSYEQYF	TGTGCCAGCAGCATGCCGGACGGCTCCTACGAGCAGTACTTC
TRBD1	TRBV3-1/TRBV3-2	.	TRBJ1-1	CASSPTGLSPEAFF	TGTGCCAGCAGCCCGACAGGGCTGTCGCCTGAAGCTTTCTTT
TRBD1	TRBV7-2	.	TRBJ2-7	CASSLTGGSYEQYF	TGTGCCAGCAGCTTGACAGGGGGCTCCTACGAGCAGTACTTC
.	TRBV5-1	.	TRBJ2-5	CASSLEGLGETQYF	TGCGCCAGCAGCTTGGAGGGGCTAGGGGAGACCCAGTACTTC
TRBD1	TRBV4-3	.	TRBJ2-3	CASSQGTGLGGTDTQYF	TGCGCCAGCAGCCAAGGGACAGGGTTGGGGGGCACAGATACGCAGTATTTT
TRBD1	TRBV2	.	TRBJ1-6	CASSVPGQGASWNNSPLHF	TGTGCCAGCAGTGTTCCGGGACAGGGGGCCTCGTGGAATAATTCACCCCTCCACTTT
TRBD1	TRBV4-2	.	TRBJ1-5	CASSQVTGEPQHF	TGTGCCAGCAGCCAAGTTACAGGGGAGCCCCAGCATTTT
TRBD1	TRBV6-2/TRBV6-3	.	TRBJ2-3	CASSYADRGQEESDTQYF	TGTGCCAGCAGTTACGCCGACAGGGGGCAAGAAGAATCAGATACGCAGTATTTT
.	TRBV18	once	TRBJ2-7	CASSLRDIGSYEQYF	TGTGCCAGCTCACTCAGGGACATAGGCTCCTACGAGCAGTACTTC